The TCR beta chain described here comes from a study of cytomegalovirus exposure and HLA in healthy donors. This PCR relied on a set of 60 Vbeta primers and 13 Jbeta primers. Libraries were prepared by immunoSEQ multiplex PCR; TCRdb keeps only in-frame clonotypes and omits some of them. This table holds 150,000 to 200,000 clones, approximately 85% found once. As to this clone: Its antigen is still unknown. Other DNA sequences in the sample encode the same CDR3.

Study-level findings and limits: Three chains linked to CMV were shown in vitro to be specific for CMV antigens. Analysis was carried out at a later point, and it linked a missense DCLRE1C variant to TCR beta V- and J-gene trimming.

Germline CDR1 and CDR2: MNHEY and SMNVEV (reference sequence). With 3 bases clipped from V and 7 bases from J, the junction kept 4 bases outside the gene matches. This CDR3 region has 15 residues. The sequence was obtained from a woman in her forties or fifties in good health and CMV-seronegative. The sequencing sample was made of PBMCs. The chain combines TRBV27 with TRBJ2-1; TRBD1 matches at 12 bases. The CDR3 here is CASSLGQGARNEQFF. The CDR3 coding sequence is TGTGCCAGCAGTTTGGGACAGGGGGCAAGAAATGAGCAGTTCTTC.